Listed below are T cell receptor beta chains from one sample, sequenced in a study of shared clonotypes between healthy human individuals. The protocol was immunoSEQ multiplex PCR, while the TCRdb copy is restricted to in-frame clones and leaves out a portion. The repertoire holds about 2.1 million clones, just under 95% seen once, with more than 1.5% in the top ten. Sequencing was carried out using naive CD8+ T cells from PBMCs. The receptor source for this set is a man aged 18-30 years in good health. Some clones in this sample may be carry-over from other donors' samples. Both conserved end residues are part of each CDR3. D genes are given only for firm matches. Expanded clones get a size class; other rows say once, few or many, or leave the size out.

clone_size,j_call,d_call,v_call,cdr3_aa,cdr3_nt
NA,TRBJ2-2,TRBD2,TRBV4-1,CASSQLKTSGRGLNAAGELFF,TGCGCCAGCAGCCAACTCAAGACTAGCGGGAGGGGTCTTAATGCGGCCGGGGAGCTGTTTTTT
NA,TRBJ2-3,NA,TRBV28,CASSFSPLAGFSPDTQYF,TGTGCCAGCAGTTTCTCCCCCCTCGCGGGCTTTTCCCCAGATACGCAGTATTTT
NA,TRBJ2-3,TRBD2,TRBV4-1,CASRSSGRTDTQYF,TGCGCCAGCAGGTCTAGCGGGCGCACAGATACGCAGTATTTT
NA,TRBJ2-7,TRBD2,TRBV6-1,CASSELTSGRSTSYEQYF,TGTGCCAGCAGCGAACTGACTAGCGGGAGATCAACCTCCTACGAGCAGTACTTC
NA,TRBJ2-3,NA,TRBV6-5,CASSWTGDTQYF,TGTGCCAGCAGCTGGACCGGAGATACGCAGTATTTT
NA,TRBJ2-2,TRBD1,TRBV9,CASSATGGANTGELFF,TGTGCCAGCAGCGCGACAGGGGGCGCCAACACCGGGGAGCTGTTTTTT
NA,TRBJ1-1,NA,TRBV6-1,CASSEVGVLSNEAFF,TGTGCCAGCAGTGAAGTAGGTGTCCTGTCCAATGAAGCTTTCTTT
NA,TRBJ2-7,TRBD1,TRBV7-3,CASSLEGTGQLGEQYF,TGTGCCAGCAGCTTAGAGGGGACAGGGCAACTTGGGGAGCAGTACTTC
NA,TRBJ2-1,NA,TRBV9,CASSVGAGPNEQFF,TGTGCCAGCAGCGTGGGGGCCGGCCCCAATGAGCAGTTCTTC
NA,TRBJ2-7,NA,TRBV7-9,CASSLARGSYEQYF,TGTGCCAGCAGCTTGGCCAGGGGTTCCTACGAGCAGTACTTC
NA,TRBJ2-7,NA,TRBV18,CASSPDGRAYSYEQYF,TGTGCCAGCTCACCAGATGGGCGGGCCTACTCCTACGAGCAGTACTTC
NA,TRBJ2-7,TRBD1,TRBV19,CASSLLPGQGLYEQYF,TGTGCCAGTAGTCTGCTGCCGGGACAGGGGCTATACGAGCAGTACTTC
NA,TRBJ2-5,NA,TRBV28,CASSPRTRRGWVSQYF,TGTGCCAGCAGTCCCCGGACGAGGCGGGGTTGGGTATCCCAGTACTTC
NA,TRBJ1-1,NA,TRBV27,CASSLSPERNTEAFF,TGTGCCAGCAGTTTATCCCCCGAAAGGAACACTGAAGCTTTCTTT
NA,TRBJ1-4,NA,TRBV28,CASSLQQAGNEKLFF,TGTGCCAGCAGTTTACAGCAGGCGGGGAATGAAAAACTGTTTTTT
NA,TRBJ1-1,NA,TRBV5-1,CASSLRGSGRKNTEAFF,TGCGCCAGCAGCTTGAGGGGCTCGGGCAGAAAGAACACTGAAGCTTTCTTT
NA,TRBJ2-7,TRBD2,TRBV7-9,CASSLSSAGANEQYF,TGTGCCAGCAGCTTATCGTCGGCGGGAGCCAACGAGCAGTACTTC
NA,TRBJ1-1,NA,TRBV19,CASSIDQGGATEAFF,TGTGCCAGTAGTATAGACCAGGGAGGGGCCACTGAAGCTTTCTTT
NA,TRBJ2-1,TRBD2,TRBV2,CASKAGLAFNEQFF,TGTGCCAGCAAGGCGGGACTAGCCTTCAATGAGCAGTTCTTC
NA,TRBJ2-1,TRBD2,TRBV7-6,CASSPFSGSRGFYNEQFF,TGTGCCAGCAGCCCATTTAGCGGGAGTCGGGGATTTTACAATGAGCAGTTCTTC
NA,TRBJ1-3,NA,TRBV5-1,CASSMDIFSGNTIYF,TGCGCCAGCAGCATGGACATCTTCTCTGGAAACACCATATATTTT
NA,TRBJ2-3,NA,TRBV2,CATPWDSRTDTQYF,TGTGCCACCCCCTGGGATAGCCGCACAGATACGCAGTATTTT
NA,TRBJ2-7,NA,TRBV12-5,CASGLVRTGPSNEQYF,TGTGCTAGTGGTTTGGTGCGAACAGGGCCTTCTAACGAGCAGTACTTC
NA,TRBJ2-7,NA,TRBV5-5,CASSLAGTGNEQYF,TGTGCCAGCAGCTTGGCCGGGACTGGCAACGAGCAGTACTTC
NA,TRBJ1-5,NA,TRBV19,CASSIWGGSNQPQHF,TGTGCCAGTAGTATATGGGGGGGTAGCAATCAGCCCCAGCATTTT
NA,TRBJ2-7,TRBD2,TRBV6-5,CASSSLAGSYEQYF,TGTGCCAGCAGTAGTCTAGCGGGATCCTACGAGCAGTACTTC
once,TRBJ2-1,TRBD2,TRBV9,CASSGTSGTSYNEQFF,TGTGCCAGCAGCGGCACTAGCGGGACATCCTACAATGAGCAGTTCTTC
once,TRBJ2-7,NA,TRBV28,CASSLFFALASPYEQYF,TGTGCCAGCAGTTTATTCTTTGCGCTAGCGAGTCCCTACGAGCAGTACTTC
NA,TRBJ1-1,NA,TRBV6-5,CASSTRDTYTEAFF,TGTGCCAGCAGTACCCGGGACACCTACACTGAAGCTTTCTTT
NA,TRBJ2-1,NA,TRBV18,CASSEGENEQFF,TGTGCCAGCTCCGAAGGGGAGAATGAGCAGTTCTTC
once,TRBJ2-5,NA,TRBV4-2,CASSQVVGVVQETQYF,TGTGCCAGCAGCCAAGTAGTAGGAGTAGTCCAAGAGACCCAGTACTTC
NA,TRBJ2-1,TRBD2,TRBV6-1,CASPGAGGPYNEQFF,TGTGCCAGCCCCGGGGCGGGAGGGCCTTACAATGAGCAGTTCTTC
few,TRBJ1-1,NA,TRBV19,CASGAWNTEAFF,TGTGCCAGTGGAGCATGGAACACTGAAGCTTTCTTT
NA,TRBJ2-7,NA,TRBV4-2,CASSQAVSKYEQYF,TGTGCCAGCAGCCAAGCGGTCTCTAAATACGAGCAGTACTTC
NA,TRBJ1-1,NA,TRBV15,CATRDRNTEAFF,TGTGCCACCAGGGACAGGAACACTGAAGCTTTCTTT
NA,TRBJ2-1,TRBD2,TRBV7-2,CASSRGLVGGSYNEQFF,TGTGCCAGCAGCCGTGGACTAGTCGGAGGCTCCTACAATGAGCAGTTCTTC
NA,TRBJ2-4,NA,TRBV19,CASSPGVAEAKNIQYF,TGTGCCAGTAGTCCAGGGGTGGCGGAAGCCAAAAACATTCAGTACTTC
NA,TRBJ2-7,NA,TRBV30,CAWRRDRTKDEQYF,TGTGCCTGGAGACGGGATAGAACCAAGGACGAGCAGTACTTC
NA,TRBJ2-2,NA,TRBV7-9,CASSRTGELFF,TGTGCCAGCAGCCGGACCGGGGAGCTGTTTTTT
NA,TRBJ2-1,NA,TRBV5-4,CASSIDLSSYNEQFF,TGTGCCAGCAGCATCGACCTTAGCTCCTACAATGAGCAGTTCTTC
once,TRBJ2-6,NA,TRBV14,CASSHTGYGANVLTF,TGTGCCAGCAGCCACACAGGGTACGGGGCCAACGTCCTGACTTTC
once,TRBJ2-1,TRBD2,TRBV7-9,CASSPPLVAGNEQFF,TGTGCCAGCAGCCCCCCATTGGTAGCGGGAAATGAGCAGTTCTTC
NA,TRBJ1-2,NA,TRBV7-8,CASSSLRGGGYTF,TGTGCCAGCAGCTCGCTCAGGGGCGGAGGCTACACCTTC